The TCR beta chain described here comes from a study of blood T cell repertoires in COVID-19. On the study more broadly: Acute-phase and convalescent COVID-19 samples originated in the United States, Italy and Spain. Sources were T cells, B-cell-depleted T cells, or PBMCs; the material itself was cDNA or gDNA.

Methods used by the authors: Amplification of reference gene primers provided the estimated nucleated cell counts. Assay used: immunoSEQ multiplex PCR; TCRdb lists only in-frame clones, some missing. From that table come the V and J calls and clone size; the DNA was used to work out D and trimming. Of about half a million clones detected, 80% to 90% appear once; the ten largest clones hold 3.2%. Germline V CDR1 and CDR2: MNHEY, SMNVEV (reference sequence). The CDR3 loop spans 12 amino acids. Trimming removed 5 bases from V and 9 bases from J, with 12 bases in between. This chain joins TRBV27 and TRBJ2-3; D may be TRBD2 (6 bases). The receptor comes from a human donor in a cohort sampled during active COVID-19. Sequenced material: peripheral blood. The CDR3: CASSRAGSTQYF. The CDR3 bases are TGTGCCAGCAGTCGGGCGGGGTCCACGCAGTATTTT.